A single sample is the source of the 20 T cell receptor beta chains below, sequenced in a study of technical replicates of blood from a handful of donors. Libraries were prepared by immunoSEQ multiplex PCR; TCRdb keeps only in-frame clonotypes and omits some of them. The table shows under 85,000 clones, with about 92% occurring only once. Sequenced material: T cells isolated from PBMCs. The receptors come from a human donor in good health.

The CDR3 coding sequence is TGTGCCAGCAGCCCACAAATGACTAGCGGGAGTACCTACAATGAGCAGTTCTTC. Translation gives CASSPQMTSGSTYNEQFF. The V and J genes are TRBV5-6 and TRBJ2-1; TRBD2 matches 12 bases. The CDR3 consists of 18 residues. The V gene's germline CDR1 is SGHDT and CDR2 YYEEEE. V lost 4 bases and J lost 2; bases outside the gene matches: 10.

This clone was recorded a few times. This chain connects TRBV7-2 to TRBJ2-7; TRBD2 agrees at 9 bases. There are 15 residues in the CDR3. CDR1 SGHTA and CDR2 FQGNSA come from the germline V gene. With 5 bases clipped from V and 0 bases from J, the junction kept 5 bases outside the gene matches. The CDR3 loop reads CASSPLAGSSYEQYF. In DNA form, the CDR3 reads TGTGCCAGCAGCCCTCTAGCGGGGAGCTCCTACGAGCAGTACTTC.

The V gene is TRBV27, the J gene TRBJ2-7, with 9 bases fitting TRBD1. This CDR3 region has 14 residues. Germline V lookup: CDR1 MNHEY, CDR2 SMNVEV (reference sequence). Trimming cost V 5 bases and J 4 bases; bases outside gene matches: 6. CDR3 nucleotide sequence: TGTGCCAGCAGTATACAGGGGGCCGGGTACGAGCAGTACTTC. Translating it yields CASSIQGAGYEQYF.

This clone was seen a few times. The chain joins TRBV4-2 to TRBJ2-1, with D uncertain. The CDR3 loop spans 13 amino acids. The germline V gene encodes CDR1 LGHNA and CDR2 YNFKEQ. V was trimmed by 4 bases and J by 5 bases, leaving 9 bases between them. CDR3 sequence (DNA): TGTGCCAGCAGCCTCCCTTATGACAATGAGCAGTTCTTC. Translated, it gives CASSLPYDNEQFF.

In nucleotides, the CDR3 is TGTGCCAGCAGTGCCCGACTAGCGGGAGGAGAGCAGTACTTC. It encodes CASSARLAGGEQYF. The chain employs TRBV25-1 and TRBJ2-7, with 13 positions matching TRBD2. With 4 bases clipped from V and 7 bases from J, the junction kept 4 bases outside the gene matches. CDR1 and CDR2 (germline): MGHDK, SYGVNS. The CDR3 is made up of 14 amino acids.

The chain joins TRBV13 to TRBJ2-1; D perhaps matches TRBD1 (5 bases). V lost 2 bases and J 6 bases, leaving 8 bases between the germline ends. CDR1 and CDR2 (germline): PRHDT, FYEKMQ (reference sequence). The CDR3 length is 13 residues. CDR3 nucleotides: TGTGCCAGCAGCTTAAGTGGGGCCAATGAGCAGTTCTTC. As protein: CASSLSGANEQFF.

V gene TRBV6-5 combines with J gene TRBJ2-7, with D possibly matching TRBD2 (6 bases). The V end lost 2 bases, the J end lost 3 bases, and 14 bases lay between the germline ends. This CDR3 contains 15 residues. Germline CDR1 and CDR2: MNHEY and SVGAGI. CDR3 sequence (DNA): TGTGCCAGCAGTTACGGAGGGAACCCAGACTACGAGCAGTACTTC. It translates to CASSYGGNPDYEQYF.

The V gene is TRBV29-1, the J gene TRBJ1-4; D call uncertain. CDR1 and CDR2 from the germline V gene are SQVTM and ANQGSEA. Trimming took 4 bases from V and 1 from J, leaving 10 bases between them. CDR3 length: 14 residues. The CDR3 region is CSVGGGKTNEKLFF. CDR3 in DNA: TGCAGCGTTGGGGGAGGTAAAACTAATGAAAAACTGTTTTTT.

CDR3 nucleotide sequence: TGTGCCAGCAGCCCCACCTCGACAGTGACCGAGCAGTACTTC. Encoded protein: CASSPTSTVTEQYF. J is TRBJ2-7 and V is TRBV9; possible D gene TRBD1, 5 bases. The CDR3 has 14 amino acids. CDR1 is SGDLS and CDR2 is YYNGEE in the germline V gene. Between the trimmed V and J ends, which lost 4 bases and 6 bases, there was a span of 17 bases.

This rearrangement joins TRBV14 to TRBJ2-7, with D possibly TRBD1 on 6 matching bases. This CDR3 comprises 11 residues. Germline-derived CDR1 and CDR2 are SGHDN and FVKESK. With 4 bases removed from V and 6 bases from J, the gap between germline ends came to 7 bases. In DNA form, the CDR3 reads TGTGCCAGCAGCCTAGGGGGCGAGCAGTACTTC. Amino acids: CASSLGGEQYF.

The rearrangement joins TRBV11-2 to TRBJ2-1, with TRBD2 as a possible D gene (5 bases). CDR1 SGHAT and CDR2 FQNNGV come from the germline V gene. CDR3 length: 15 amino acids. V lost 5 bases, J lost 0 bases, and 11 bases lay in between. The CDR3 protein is CASSPGGSSYNEQFF. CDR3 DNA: TGTGCCAGCAGCCCCGGAGGAAGCTCCTACAATGAGCAGTTCTTC.

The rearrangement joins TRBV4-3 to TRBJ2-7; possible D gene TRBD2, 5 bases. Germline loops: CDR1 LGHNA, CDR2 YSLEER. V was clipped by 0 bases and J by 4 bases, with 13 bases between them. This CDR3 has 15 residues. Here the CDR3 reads CASSQDLGRGYEQYF. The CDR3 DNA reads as TGCGCCAGCAGCCAAGATTTGGGGAGAGGGTACGAGCAGTACTTC.

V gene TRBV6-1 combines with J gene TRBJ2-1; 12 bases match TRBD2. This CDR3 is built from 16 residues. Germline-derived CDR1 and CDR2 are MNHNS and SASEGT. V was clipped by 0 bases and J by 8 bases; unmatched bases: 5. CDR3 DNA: TGTGCCAGCAGTGAAGCCGGGACTAGCGGGTGGGATGAGCAGTTCTTC. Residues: CASSEAGTSGWDEQFF.

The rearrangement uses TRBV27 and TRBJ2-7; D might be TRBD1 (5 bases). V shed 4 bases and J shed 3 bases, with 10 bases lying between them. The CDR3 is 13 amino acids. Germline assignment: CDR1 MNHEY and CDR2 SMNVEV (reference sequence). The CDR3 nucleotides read TGTGCCAGCAGTTACAGGACACTCTACGAGCAGTACTTC. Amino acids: CASSYRTLYEQYF.

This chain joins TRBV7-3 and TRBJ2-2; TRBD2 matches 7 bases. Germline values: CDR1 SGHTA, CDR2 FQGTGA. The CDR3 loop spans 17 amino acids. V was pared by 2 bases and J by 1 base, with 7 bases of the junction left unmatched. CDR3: CASSLRTAGVNTGELFF. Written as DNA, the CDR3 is TGTGCCAGCAGCTTACGAACGGCGGGAGTGAACACCGGGGAGCTGTTTTTT.

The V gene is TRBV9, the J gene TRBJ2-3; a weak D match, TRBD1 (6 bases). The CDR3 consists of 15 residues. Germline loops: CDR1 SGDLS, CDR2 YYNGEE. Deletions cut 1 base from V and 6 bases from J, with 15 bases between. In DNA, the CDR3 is TGTGCCAGCAGCGTATTGGACAGCGTAATTGATACGCAGTATTTT. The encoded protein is CASSVLDSVIDTQYF.

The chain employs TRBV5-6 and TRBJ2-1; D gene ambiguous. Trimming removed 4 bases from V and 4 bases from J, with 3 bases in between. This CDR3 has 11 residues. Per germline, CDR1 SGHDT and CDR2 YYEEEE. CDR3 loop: CASSLYNEQFF. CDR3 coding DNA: TGTGCCAGCAGCCTTTACAATGAGCAGTTCTTC. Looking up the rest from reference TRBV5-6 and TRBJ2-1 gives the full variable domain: DAGVTQSPTHLIKTRGQQVTLRCSPKSGHDTVSWYQQALGQGPQFIFQYYEEEERQRGNFPDRFSGHQFPNYSSELNVNALLLGDSALYLCASSLYNEQFFGPGTRLTVL.

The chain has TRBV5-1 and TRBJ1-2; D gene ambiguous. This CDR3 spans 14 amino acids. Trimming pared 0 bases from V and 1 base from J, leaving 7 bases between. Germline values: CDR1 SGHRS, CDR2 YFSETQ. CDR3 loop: CASSLGDYNYGYTF. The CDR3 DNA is TGCGCCAGCAGCTTGGGAGACTATAACTATGGCTACACCTTC.

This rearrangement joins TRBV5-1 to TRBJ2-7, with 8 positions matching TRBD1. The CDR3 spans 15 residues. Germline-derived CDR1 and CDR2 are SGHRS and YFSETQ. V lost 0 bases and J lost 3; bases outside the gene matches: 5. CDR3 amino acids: CASSLEQGAFYEQYF. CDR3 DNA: TGCGCCAGCAGCTTGGAGCAGGGGGCCTTCTACGAGCAGTACTTC.

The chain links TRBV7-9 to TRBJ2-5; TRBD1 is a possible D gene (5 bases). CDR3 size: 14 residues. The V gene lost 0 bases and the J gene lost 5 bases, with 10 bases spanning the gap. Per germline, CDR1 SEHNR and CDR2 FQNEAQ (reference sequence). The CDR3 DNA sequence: TGTGCCAGCAGCTTAGCGTACAGGCTCGAGACCCAGTACTTC. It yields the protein CASSLAYRLETQYF.